A selection of T cell receptor beta chains follows, all from one sample in a study of OX40 agonist ivuxolimab in advanced cancers. TCRdb's copy holds only in-frame clones and misses some; the assay was immunoSEQ multiplex PCR. Seen here are around 79,000 clones, about 91% observed once, and the top ten hold approximately 2.5%. Sequencing used CD4+ or CD8+ T cells sorted from blood, obtained in a trial of the OX40 agonist ivuxolimab. The receptors come from an adult with an advanced solid tumor such as melanoma, head and neck, liver or kidney cancer. Each CDR3 is given without its conserved first and last residue.

>TRBJ2-2|TRBV10-3
ATRDFNTGELF
>TRBJ2-1|TRBV28
ASDRTSSYNEQF
>TRBJ2-7|TRBV29-1
SVEGLSYEQY
>TRBJ2-1|TRBV2
ASTSGGGYNEQF
>TRBJ2-5|TRBV28
ASSLFGGVAGYQETQY
>TRBJ2-1|TRBV6-1
ASRISHNEQF
>TRBJ2-7|TRBV19
ASSEQASYEQY
>TRBJ2-3|TRBV5-1
ASTPYGTDTDTQY
>TRBJ1-2|TRBV5-1
ASSLDGNYGYT
>TRBJ2-7|TRBV21-1
ASSKGAETSGRRGYEQY
>TRBJ1-2|TRBV7-9
ASSLTGAGYGYT
>TRBJ2-7|TRBV27
ASSPLAGGPYEQY
>TRBJ1-3|TRBV15
ATSRNHDSGNTIY
>TRBJ2-7|TRBV10-2
ASRGETSRPYEQY
>TRBJ2-7|TRBV6-5
ASTSQGTEQY
>TRBJ2-3|TRBV9
ASSVAGGLLDTQY
>TRBJ2-6|TRBV18
ASSRTGTGANVLT
>TRBJ1-2|TRBV28
ASSIRRTYGYT
>TRBJ1-1|TRBV5-1
ASTSFQGRPF
>TRBJ2-2|TRBV19
ASSSRTGELF
>TRBJ2-3|TRBV2
ASSTGQGSTDTQY
>TRBJ2-3|TRBV7-6
ASSQRNRDTQY
>TRBJ1-4|TRBV5-1
ASGDGQINEKLF
>TRBJ2-7|TRBV30
AWIDSSKQY
>TRBJ2-7|TRBV19
ASSLVDAEQY
>TRBJ2-7|TRBV6-1
ASSGGRDVSEQY
>TRBJ2-7|TRBV10-3
AISEPSGRSHEQY
>TRBJ1-4|TRBV28
ASRDRPPNEKLF
>TRBJ2-3|TRBV10-3
AISEAGNPDTQY
>TRBJ2-7|TRBV4-1
ASSQGLVMRTSGAYEQY
>TRBJ2-7|TRBV5-4
ASSSRQGRYEQY
>TRBJ2-7|TRBV19
ASSITEQGSYEQY
>TRBJ1-5|TRBV28
ASRASQVWGQPQH
>TRBJ1-2|TRBV28
ASETLGGANYGYT
>TRBJ1-1|TRBV28
ASSTPQTGYAF
>TRBJ2-5|TRBV2
ASRDPGGETQY
>TRBJ2-5|TRBV28
ASSLRGWQGRGETQY
>TRBJ2-7|TRBV2
ASSERQRSYEQY
>TRBJ2-3|TRBV28
ASNRGRGTDTQY